This TCR beta chain comes out of a study of blood T cell repertoires in COVID-19. TCRdb keeps only in-frame clones here, not all; method: immunoSEQ multiplex PCR. The profile shows approximately 300,000 clones, roughly nine tenths of them singletons. Donors in Cohort 3 counted as recovered after two negative PCRs, clearance, or symptom resolution. Material for sequencing was PBMCs or T cells enriched from blood (not recorded which). The TCR was taken from a woman aged 25 to 39 who had recovered from COVID-19.

CDR3 nucleotide sequence: TGCGCCAGCAGCTTGTTAGCGGGGGGGCTCAATGAGCAGTTCTTC. It codes for CASSLLAGGLNEQFF. The chain links TRBV5-1 to TRBJ2-1; 11 bases agree with TRBD2. This CDR3 spans 15 amino acids. Germline V gene data show CDR1 as SGHRS and CDR2 as YFSETQ. J gave up 6 bases and V 1 base, and 3 bases lay outside the gene matches.